The rows below give T cell receptor beta chains drawn from one sample of a study of CD8 T cells in Susac syndrome. TCRdb passed the immunoSEQ multiplex PCR reads through MiXCR, listing each CDR3 protein once. This sample has some 160,000 distinct CDR3 sequences, with under 97% found just once. The source material was CD4+ T cells from PBMCs. The receptors here all came from a human donor with Susac syndrome. Both conserved end residues are part of each CDR3. Each record gives: D gene, CDR3 length, clone size, J gene, V gene, CDR3 DNA, CDR3 protein. A D gene is named only where the DNA matches it firmly. Where a row states a size, it is once, few, many or the class of an expanded clone; other rows omit it.

- 15 once TRBJ2-3 TRBV9 TGTGCCAGCAGCGTGGGTTCGGTTAGCACAGATACGCAGTATTTT CASSVGSVSTDTQYF
- 16 - TRBJ1-1 TRBV7-3 TGTGCCAGCAGCCCCTCCCCCAGGGTACGGGACACTGAAGCTTTCTTT CASSPSPRVRDTEAFF
- 15 - TRBJ2-5 TRBV4-2 TGTGCCAGCAGCCAAGAGCCTAGTCGAGAGGAGACCCAGTACTTC CASSQEPSREETQYF
- 12 - TRBJ1-1 TRBV29-1 TGCAGTACTTCGAAAGGGAACACTGAAGCTTTCTTT CSTSKGNTEAFF
- 14 - TRBJ1-1 TRBV3-1 TGTGCCAGCAGCCAAGGATGGGTCGGTACTGAAGCTTTCTTT CASSQGWVGTEAFF
- 15 once TRBJ2-4 TRBV6-6 TGTGCCAGCAGTTCGGGGAACCTAGCCAAAAACATTCAGTACTTC CASSSGNLAKNIQYF
- 14 - TRBJ2-2 TRBV9 TGTGCCAGCAGCGTAGACCCTAACACCGGGGAGCTGTTTTTT CASSVDPNTGELFF
TRBD2 12 - TRBJ2-7 TRBV12-3/TRBV12-4 TGTGCCAGCAGTCGGGGGGCCTACGAGCAGTACTTC CASSRGAYEQYF
- 13 - TRBJ2-7 TRBV18 TGTGCCAGCTCACCGCAAGGAGGGTGGGAGCAGTACTTC CASSPQGGWEQYF
TRBD1 13 - TRBJ2-5 TRBV19 TGTGCCAGTAAGGACAGGGGGCGGGAGACCCAGTACTTC CASKDRGRETQYF
TRBD1 13 - TRBJ1-1 TRBV19 TGTGCCAGTAGTATGGACAGGGCCCGCGAAGCTTTCTTT CASSMDRAREAFF
- 15 - TRBJ2-1 TRBV9 TGTGCCAGCAGCGTAGATGGACAGATATACAATGAGCAGTTCTTC CASSVDGQIYNEQFF
- 13 - TRBJ2-2 TRBV7-9 TGTGCCAGCAGCCCTCGGAACGCCGGGGAGCTGTTTTTT CASSPRNAGELFF
TRBD1 16 - TRBJ1-5 TRBV3-1 TGTGCCAGCAGCCAAGGTGGGACAGGGGGCAATCAGCCCCAGCATTTT CASSQGGTGGNQPQHF
TRBD1 18 - TRBJ1-1 TRBV5-4 TGTGCCAGCAGCTCGGTACCAGGACAGGGTCGATCCAACACTGAAGCTTTCTTT CASSSVPGQGRSNTEAFF
TRBD2 18 - TRBJ2-7 TRBV7-3 TGTGCCAGCAGCTCCTACGTCATCACGACTAGCGGTGGCTACGAGCAGTACTTC CASSSYVITTSGGYEQYF
TRBD2 16 - TRBJ2-1 TRBV12-3/TRBV12-4 TGTGCCAGCACCCTGCCCTCGGGGGGGGCTCGGAATGAGCAGTTCTTC CASTLPSGGARNEQFF
TRBD2 15 - TRBJ2-3 TRBV12-3/TRBV12-4 TGTGCCAGCAGCTCGACTAGCGGACTCACAGATACGCAGTATTTT CASSSTSGLTDTQYF
- 16 - TRBJ1-2 TRBV9 TGTGCCAGCAGCCTCGAGGTATTTCCCGGGGGCTATGGCTACACCTTC CASSLEVFPGGYGYTF
TRBD2 14 - TRBJ2-3 TRBV28 TGTGCCAGCAGTACAGCGGGGTTCACAGATACGCAGTATTTT CASSTAGFTDTQYF
- 13 - TRBJ1-2 TRBV14 TGTGCCAGCAGCCGGGCCTTTAACTATGGCTACACCTTC CASSRAFNYGYTF
TRBD2 17 - TRBJ2-7 TRBV3-1 TGTGCCAGCAGCTTAACTAGCGGGGGGTACCTCTCCTACGAGCAGTACTTC CASSLTSGGYLSYEQYF
- 16 - TRBJ1-5 TRBV5-5 TGTGCCAGCAGCTTATCCGGGACACTTAGCAATCAGCCCCAGCATTTT CASSLSGTLSNQPQHF
TRBD2 13 - TRBJ2-5 TRBV20-1 TGCAGTGCCCCAGCGGGGGGGGAGGAGACCCAGTACTTC CSAPAGGEETQYF
- 15 - TRBJ2-3 TRBV5-1 TGCGCCAGCCAGAGCAAGGGTCAGGCAACAGATACGCAGTATTTT CASQSKGQATDTQYF
- 11 few TRBJ2-7 TRBV18 TGTGCCAGCTCACCAGCCTACGAGCAGTACTTC CASSPAYEQYF
- 14 - TRBJ2-1 TRBV4-1 TGCGCCAGCAGCCAAGACCCGGGACCCCGTCCCGCCTTCTTC CASSQDPGPRPAFF
- 15 - TRBJ2-2 TRBV19 TGTGCCAGTTCGGCGTTGAGGACTACCACCGGGGAGCTGTTTTTT CASSALRTTTGELFF
TRBD2 16 once TRBJ2-1 TRBV4-1 TGCGCCAGCAGCCAAGGTTTGTCTAGCGGCTACAATGAGCAGTTCTTC CASSQGLSSGYNEQFF
TRBD2 15 - TRBJ2-7 TRBV12-3/TRBV12-4 TGTGCCAGCAGTTTTCTAGCGGGGGCCTCCTACGAGCAGTACTTC CASSFLAGASYEQYF
TRBD1 15 - TRBJ1-1 TRBV4-1 TGCGCCAGCAGCCAAGCGGACAGGGAGAACACTGAAGCTTTCTTT CASSQADRENTEAFF
- 15 - TRBJ2-7 TRBV2 TGTGCCAGCAGTGAAACCCGGGGACTGGTCTCCGAGCAGTACTTC CASSETRGLVSEQYF
TRBD1 14 - TRBJ1-1 TRBV28 TGTGCCAGCAGTTCCCTCACGACAGGGCGAGAAGCTTTCTTT CASSSLTTGREAFF
- 18 - TRBJ1-4 TRBV2 TGTGCCAGCAGTGATATTATGTATCGAAAGGGAGGGGATGAAAAACTGTTTTTT CASSDIMYRKGGDEKLFF
- 15 - TRBJ2-1 TRBV4-1 TGCGCCAGCAGCCAAGATAGAGGCGGGAACGTAGGGCAGTTCTTC CASSQDRGGNVGQFF
TRBD1 14 - TRBJ1-2 TRBV5-4 TGTGCCAGCAGCTTCGGACAGGATGTCTATGGCTACACCTTC CASSFGQDVYGYTF
- 13 - TRBJ1-2 TRBV7-2 TGTGCCAGCAGCTCCCAGATTAACTATGGCTACACCTTC CASSSQINYGYTF
- 14 - TRBJ2-2 TRBV14 TGTGCCAGCAGCCAACCCCCCGCGAACGGGGAGCTGTTTTTT CASSQPPANGELFF
- 12 - TRBJ1-1 TRBV12-3/TRBV12-4 TGTGCCAGCAGCCACGGGGGACATGAAGCTTTCTTT CASSHGGHEAFF
TRBD2 14 - TRBJ2-1 TRBV19 TGTGCCAGTAGTATGCGGGGGGCTGGGAATGAGCAGTTCTTC CASSMRGAGNEQFF